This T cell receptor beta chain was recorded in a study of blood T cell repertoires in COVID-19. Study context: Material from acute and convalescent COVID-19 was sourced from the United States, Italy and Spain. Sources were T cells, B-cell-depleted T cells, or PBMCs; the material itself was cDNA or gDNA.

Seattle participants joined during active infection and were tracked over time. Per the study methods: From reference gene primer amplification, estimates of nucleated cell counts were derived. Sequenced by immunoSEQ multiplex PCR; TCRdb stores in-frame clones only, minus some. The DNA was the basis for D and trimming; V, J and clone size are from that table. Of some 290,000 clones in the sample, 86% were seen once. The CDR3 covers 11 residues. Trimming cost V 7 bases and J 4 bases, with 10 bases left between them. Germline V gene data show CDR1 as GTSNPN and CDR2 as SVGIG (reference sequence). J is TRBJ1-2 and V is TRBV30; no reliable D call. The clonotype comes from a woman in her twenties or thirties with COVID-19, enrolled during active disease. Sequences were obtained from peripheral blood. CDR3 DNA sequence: TGTGCCTTACCACTGATCTATGGCTACACCTTC. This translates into CALPLIYGYTF.